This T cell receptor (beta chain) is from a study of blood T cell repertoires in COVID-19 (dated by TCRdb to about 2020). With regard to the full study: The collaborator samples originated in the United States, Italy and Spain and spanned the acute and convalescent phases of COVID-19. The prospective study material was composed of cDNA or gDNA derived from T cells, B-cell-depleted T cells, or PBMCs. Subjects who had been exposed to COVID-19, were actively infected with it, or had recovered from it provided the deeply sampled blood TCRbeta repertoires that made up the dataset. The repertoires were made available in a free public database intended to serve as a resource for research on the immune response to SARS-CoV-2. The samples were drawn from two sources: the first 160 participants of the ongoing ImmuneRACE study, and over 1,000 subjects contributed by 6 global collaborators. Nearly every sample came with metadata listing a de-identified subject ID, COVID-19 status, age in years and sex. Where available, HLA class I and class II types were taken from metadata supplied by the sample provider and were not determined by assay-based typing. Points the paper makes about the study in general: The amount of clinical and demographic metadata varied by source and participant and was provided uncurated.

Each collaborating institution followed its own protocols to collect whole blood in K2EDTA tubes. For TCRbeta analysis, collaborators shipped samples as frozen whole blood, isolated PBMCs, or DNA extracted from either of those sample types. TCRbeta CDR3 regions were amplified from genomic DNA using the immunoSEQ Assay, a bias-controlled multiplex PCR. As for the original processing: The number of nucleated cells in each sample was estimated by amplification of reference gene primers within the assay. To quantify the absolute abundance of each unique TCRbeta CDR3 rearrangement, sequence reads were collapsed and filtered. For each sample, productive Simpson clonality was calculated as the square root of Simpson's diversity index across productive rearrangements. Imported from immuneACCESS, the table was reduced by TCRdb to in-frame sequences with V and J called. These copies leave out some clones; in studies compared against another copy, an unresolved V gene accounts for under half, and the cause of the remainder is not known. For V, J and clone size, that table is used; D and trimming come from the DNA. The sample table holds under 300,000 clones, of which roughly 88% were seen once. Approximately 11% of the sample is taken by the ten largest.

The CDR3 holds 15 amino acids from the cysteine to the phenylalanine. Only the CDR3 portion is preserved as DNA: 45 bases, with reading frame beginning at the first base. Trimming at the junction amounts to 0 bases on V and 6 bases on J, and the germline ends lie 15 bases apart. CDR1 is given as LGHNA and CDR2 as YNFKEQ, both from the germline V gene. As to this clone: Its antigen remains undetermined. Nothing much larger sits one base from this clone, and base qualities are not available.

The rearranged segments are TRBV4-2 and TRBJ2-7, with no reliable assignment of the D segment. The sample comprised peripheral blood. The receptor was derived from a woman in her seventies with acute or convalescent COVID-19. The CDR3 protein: CASSQDGRSESEQYF. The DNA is TGTGCCAGCAGCCAAGACGGTCGAAGTGAGAGCGAGCAGTACTTC.